The T cell receptor beta chain under discussion was sequenced for a study of T-cell reconstitution after alpha-beta-depleted transplantation in children. TCRbeta library preparation incorporated unique molecular identifiers. TCRdb ran MiXCR on the PCR reads and lists one entry per CDR3 protein. The table has 610,000 or so distinct CDR3 sequences, 25% to 30% seen once. Looked up from germline, CDR1 is SGHRS and CDR2 is YFSETQ. CDR3 length: 15 amino acids. V was pared by 4 bases and J by 8 bases, with 9 bases of the junction left unmatched. This clonotype occurred a few times. Antigen unknown. Study-wide findings and caveats: T-cell numbers and diversity one year post-transplant derived largely from freshly generated T cells. For some patients, TCRbeta diversity was high at day 60 because of recipient T cells and thymic progenitors that survived. By about two months after transplant, alpha-beta T cells reportedly arose from several hundred graft clones that had expanded.

The chain couples TRBV5-1 to TRBJ2-6; 7 bases align to TRBD1. The sequence came from a boy less than two years old with Wiskott-Aldrich syndrome, due to receive a stem cell transplant. This specimen was PBMCs, taken before TCRalphabeta/CD19-depleted stem cell transplant. CDR3 DNA sequence: TGCGCCAGCAGCCAGGGACAGACCTCATCCAACGTCCTGACTTTC. It encodes CASSQGQTSSNVLTF.